A single sample is the source of the 23 T cell receptor beta chains below, sequenced in a study of blood T cell repertoires in COVID-19 (TCRdb year 2020). Libraries were built with the immunoSEQ multiplex PCR assay. This is the immuneACCESS table as TCRdb keeps it, with only in-frame sequences that have V and J called. A part of the clones is gone; compared with another copy, unresolved V genes explain less than half, and the rest is unexplained. The sample has about 410,000 clones on record, approximately 90% of them singletons. The top ten clonotypes cover about 1.6% of the sample. Material for sequencing was peripheral blood. The receptors were sampled from a middle-aged woman with COVID-19, enrolled during active disease.

The gene calls are TRBV7-6 and TRBJ2-7; 9 bases are shared with TRBD1. The germline V gene encodes CDR1 SGHVS and CDR2 FNYEAQ. The V and J ends lost 1 base and 5 bases, in that order; junction bases with no gene match: 6. The CDR3 is 15 residues long. In DNA, the CDR3 is TGTGCCAGCAGCTTAGGGGGACAGGGTTCCCACGAGCAGTACTTC. This codes for CASSLGGQGSHEQYF. The entire variable domain, with the rest obtained from reference TRBV7-6 and TRBJ2-7, is as follows: GAGVSQSPRYKVTKRGQDVALRCDPISGHVSLYWYRQALGQGPEFLTYFNYEAQQDKSGLPNDRFSAERPEGSISTLTIQRTEQRDSAMYRCASSLGGQGSHEQYFGPGTRLTVT.

CDR3 amino acids: CASSFSDHTSGDTQYF. DNA of the CDR3: TGCGCCAGCAGCTTCAGCGACCACACTTCGGGAGATACGCAGTATTTT. The V and J genes are TRBV5-1 and TRBJ2-3; D gene ambiguous. The CDR3 spans 16 residues. V was shortened by 2 bases and J by 5 bases, with 18 bases between the two germline ends. CDR1 is SGHRS, CDR2 YFSETQ, per germline.

The chain has TRBV28 and TRBJ1-2, with 7 nucleotides matching TRBD1. The germline V gene has CDR1 MDHEN and CDR2 SYDVKM. CDR3 length: 16 residues. Trimming at V came to 6 bases and at J to 5 bases, leaving 15 bases not matched to a gene. CDR3 region: CASSHRTGVSIYGYTF. CDR3 nucleotide sequence: TGTGCCAGCAGCCACAGGACAGGAGTATCGATTTATGGCTACACCTTC.

V and J are TRBV5-6 and TRBJ1-3, with D perhaps TRBD1 (6 bases). Trimming left V 0 bases short and J 0 bases short, with 10 bases between. The CDR3 runs 16 residues. Germline values: CDR1 SGHDT, CDR2 YYEEEE. The CDR3 protein is CASSLAQGTSGNTIYF. In DNA, the CDR3 is TGTGCCAGCAGCTTGGCCCAGGGGACCTCTGGAAACACCATATATTTT.

The genes are TRBV20-1 and TRBJ2-1, with 8 bases matching TRBD2. The CDR3 is 11 residues long. Unmatched junction bases numbered 3, after V lost 4 bases and J lost 10 bases. The germline V gene encodes CDR1 DFQATT and CDR2 SNEGSKA (reference sequence). For the CDR3, the DNA is TGCAGTGCTACCCGACTAGCGGAGCAGTTCTTC. Encoded protein: CSATRLAEQFF.

The rearrangement links TRBV28 to TRBJ2-7; D is perhaps TRBD1 (5 bases). Germline CDR1 reads MDHEN; CDR2 reads SYDVKM. Trimming left V 1 base short and J 3 bases short, with 10 bases between. This CDR3 comprises 14 residues. CDR3 sequence reads: CASSLLDSNYEQYF. The CDR3 DNA sequence: TGTGCCAGCAGTTTATTAGACAGTAACTACGAGCAGTACTTC.

The chain links TRBV2 to TRBJ1-1; D is unclear. Germline lookup yields CDR1 SNHLY and CDR2 FYNNEI. The CDR3 runs to 11 residues. The ends were cut back, 4 bases at V and 5 bases at J, with 5 bases in the middle. This CDR3 reads CASSAYTEAFF. DNA for the CDR3: TGTGCCAGCAGTGCTTATACTGAAGCTTTCTTT.

This clone was seen just once. The chain links TRBV27 to TRBJ1-1, with D tentatively TRBD1 (6 bases). CDR3 length: 17 amino acids. Germline V CDR1 and CDR2: MNHEY, SMNVEV (reference sequence). V gave up 3 bases and J gave up 4 bases, with 21 bases separating them. The chain's CDR3 is CASSLDPNREGATEAFF. DNA for the CDR3: TGTGCCAGCAGTTTGGACCCAAACAGGGAGGGAGCCACTGAAGCTTTCTTT.

The chain joins TRBV7-2 to TRBJ1-2, with 9 bases fitting TRBD1. The ends lost 4 bases at V and 5 bases at J; junction bases unmatched: 5. Germline V gives CDR1 SGHTA, CDR2 FQGNSA. CDR3 length: 14 amino acids. For the CDR3, the DNA is TGTGCCAGCAGCTGGGGACAGGGCTGGTATGGCTACACCTTC. Its translation: CASSWGQGWYGYTF.

The chain recombines TRBV29-1 with TRBJ2-2; 10 bases match TRBD2. The germline gives CDR1 SQVTM, CDR2 ANQGSEA. This CDR3 has 14 residues. V shed 7 bases and J 0 bases; nucleotides not matched to a gene: 2. The CDR3 sequence is CSATSGANTGELFF. The CDR3 bases are TGCAGCGCAACTAGCGGGGCGAACACCGGGGAGCTGTTTTTT.

This rearrangement joins TRBV5-1 to TRBJ2-2, with D possibly TRBD1 on 5 matching bases. Germline assignment: CDR1 SGHRS and CDR2 YFSETQ. This CDR3 comprises 16 residues. V gave up 0 bases and J gave up 1 base, with 10 bases separating them. This chain's CDR3 is CASSLVKGLNTGELFF. The CDR3 nucleotides read TGCGCCAGCAGCTTGGTCAAGGGGTTGAACACCGGGGAGCTGTTTTTT.

The rearrangement uses TRBV19 and TRBJ2-2; 11 bases align to TRBD2. CDR3 length: 17 amino acids. CDR1 is LNHDA, CDR2 SQIVND, per germline (reference sequence). Unmatched junction bases numbered 6, after V lost 5 bases and J lost 1 base. CDR3 DNA: TGTGCCAGTAGTGATCGGCTAGCGGGAGGGAACACCGGGGAGCTGTTTTTT. This codes for CASSDRLAGGNTGELFF. The full variable domain, completed using reference TRBV19 and TRBJ2-2, is DGGITQSPKYLFRKEGQNVTLSCEQNLNHDAMYWYRQDPGQGLRLIYYSQIVNDFQKGDIAEGYSVSREKKESFPLTVTSAQKNPTAFYLCASSDRLAGGNTGELFFGEGSRLTVL.

This chain connects TRBV5-5 to TRBJ2-7, with unresolved D. Germline lookup yields CDR1 SGHKS and CDR2 YYEKEE (reference sequence). Deletions cut 2 bases from V and 5 bases from J, with 14 bases between. The CDR3 extends over 14 amino acids. The CDR3 protein is CASSFRFQSDEQYF. CDR3 in DNA: TGTGCCAGCAGCTTCCGCTTCCAAAGCGACGAGCAGTACTTC. The whole variable domain, remainder taken from reference TRBV5-5 and TRBJ2-7, is DAGVTQSPTHLIKTRGQQVTLRCSPISGHKSVSWYQQVLGQGPQFIFQYYEKEERGRGNFPDRFSARQFPNYSSELNVNALLLGDSALYLCASSFRFQSDEQYFGPGTRLTVT.

This clone was recorded only once. The chain has TRBV5-4 and TRBJ2-5; D may be TRBD2 (5 bases). The CDR3 has 14 residues. The V end was cut by 3 bases, the J end by 4 bases, with 13 bases between. Germline CDR1 reads SGHNT; CDR2 reads YYREEE (reference sequence). CDR3 sequence reads: CASSSPPGRETQYF. The CDR3 DNA is TGTGCCAGCAGCTCGCCCCCGGGGAGAGAGACCCAGTACTTC.

V is TRBV29-1 and J is TRBJ1-4, with a weak D call TRBD1 (6 bases). The germline gives CDR1 SQVTM, CDR2 ANQGSEA. The CDR3 covers 14 residues. The V and J ends lost 7 bases and 7 bases respectively, with 19 bases between them. The CDR3 reads CSARGGPGGEKLFF. For the CDR3, the DNA is TGCAGCGCACGGGGGGGGCCAGGAGGTGAAAAACTGTTTTTT.

The chain carries TRBV2 and TRBJ2-7; D possibly corresponds to TRBD2 (6 bases). Germline values: CDR1 SNHLY, CDR2 FYNNEI. This CDR3 comprises 15 residues. V was shortened by 2 bases and J by 6 bases, with 17 bases between the two germline ends. CDR3 region: CASSEQGGIRPEQYF. The CDR3 DNA reads TGTGCCAGCAGTGAACAGGGCGGGATACGTCCCGAGCAGTACTTC.

V is TRBV5-4 and J is TRBJ1-1; D unresolved. The germline gives CDR1 SGHNT, CDR2 YYREEE (reference sequence). V lost 2 bases to trimming and J lost 5 bases, with 16 bases between them. The CDR3 spans 15 residues. CDR3 DNA sequence: TGTGCCAGCAGCTTAGGTGGGTCCCCGGGGACTGAAGCTTTCTTT. Translation gives CASSLGGSPGTEAFF.

The rearrangement uses TRBV19 and TRBJ2-6; 7 bases map to TRBD1. The CDR3 runs 16 residues. With 5 bases clipped from V and 4 bases from J, the junction kept 8 bases outside the gene matches. Germline-derived CDR1 and CDR2 are LNHDA and SQIVND (reference sequence). This chain's CDR3 is CASSLSTGHGANVLTF. CDR3 nucleotide sequence: TGTGCCAGTAGTCTTTCGACAGGGCACGGGGCCAACGTCCTGACTTTC.

V is TRBV18 and J is TRBJ1-5; 8 bases fit TRBD1. The germline V gene has CDR1 KGHSH and CDR2 LQKENI. Germline trimming cut 6 bases from V and 9 bases from J; bases unmatched to any gene: 10. The CDR3 covers 14 residues. CDR3 nucleotide sequence: TGTGCCAGCTCGCCGGACAGGGCGGGATCGCCCCAGCATTTT. It translates to CASSPDRAGSPQHF.

This rearrangement joins TRBV6-2 or TRBV6-3 to TRBJ2-7; D is perhaps TRBD1 (5 bases). In germline, CDR1 is MNHEY, CDR2 SVGEGT. Trimming stripped 7 bases from V and 1 base from J, with 14 bases between. The CDR3 sequence is 14 residues long. The chain's CDR3 is CASTPPGLSYEQYF. The CDR3 DNA is TGTGCCAGCACCCCTCCAGGGCTATCCTACGAGCAGTACTTC.

This chain uses TRBV19 with TRBJ1-5; D unclear. Germline loops: CDR1 LNHDA, CDR2 SQIVND (reference sequence). This CDR3 contains 15 residues. V lost 5 bases, J lost 6 bases, and 17 bases lay in between. The CDR3: CASSPPPGRGQPQHF. CDR3 nucleotides: TGTGCCAGTAGTCCCCCCCCCGGGAGAGGTCAGCCCCAGCATTTT.

CDR3 sequence (DNA): TGTGCCAGCAGCCCGCGGTCCAGGGAGGGCACAGATACGCAGTATTTT. Encoded protein: CASSPRSREGTDTQYF. J is TRBJ2-3 and V is TRBV7-9; tentative D call: TRBD2 (6 bases). This CDR3 is built from 16 residues. Per the germline V gene, CDR1 is SEHNR and CDR2 is FQNEAQ (reference sequence). Trimming removed 5 bases at V and 1 base at J, with 16 bases between.

This chain joins TRBV27 and TRBJ1-2; tentative D call: TRBD1 (5 bases). CDR1 and CDR2 (germline): MNHEY, SMNVEV (reference sequence). This CDR3 is 12 amino acids long. V was shortened by 5 bases and J by 8 bases, with 12 bases between the two germline ends. The CDR3 sequence: CASSLGGEGYTF. CDR3 nucleotide sequence: TGTGCCAGCAGTCTGGGGGGGGAAGGCTACACCTTC.